Shown below are 8 T cell receptor beta chains from a single sample sequenced in a study of glioma-infiltrating T cells. The iRepertoire nested amplicon-rescue multiplex PCR amplified TCR alpha and beta CDR3s from RNA. TCRdb re-called the multiplex PCR reads with MiXCR, one entry per CDR3 protein. The sample holds approximately 400,000 distinct CDR3 sequences, more than 35% seen once. Material: glioma tissue, nonneoplastic brain tissue, or PBMCs (not recorded which). The receptors derive from a human donor with low-grade glioma or glioblastoma, undergoing nonglioma brain surgery, or in good health (not recorded which).

To note about this clonotype: A much larger clone is a single base away; this may be a read error. The chain carries TRBV27 and TRBJ2-7, with 7 nucleotides matching TRBD1. The trim removed 4 bases at V and 8 bases at J, leaving 8 bases unmatched. Germline assignment: CDR1 MNHEY and CDR2 SMNVEV (reference sequence). This CDR3 spans 13 amino acids. CDR3 in amino acids: CASSWDSGNKQYF. The CDR3 DNA follows: TGTGCCAGCAGTTGGGACAGTGGGAACAAGCAGTACTTC.

Comment on this clonotype: This clone may be a read error of a much larger clone one base away. This chain connects TRBV20-1 to TRBJ2-1; 7 bases are a match to TRBD2. The J segment lost 1 base and the V segment lost 6 bases, leaving 12 bases of the junction unmatched. From germline, CDR1 is DFQATT and CDR2 SNEGSKA (reference sequence). The length of the CDR3 is 16 residues. The CDR3 region is CSASGIVLASYNEQFF. CDR3 DNA sequence: TGCAGTGCATCCGGTATCGTACTAGCGTCCTACAATGAGCAGTTCTTC.

The sample holds one count of this clonotype. The junction and the germline gene differ at one end; a read error may be behind it. The chain uses TRBV4-1 and TRBJ2-1, with TRBD2 matching 10 bases. This CDR3 has 16 amino acids. In germline, CDR1 is MGHRA, CDR2 YSYEKL. CDR3 DNA sequence: TGCGCCAGCAGCCGGGTCCCTAGCGGGAGTTACGGTGAGGAGTTCTTC. Protein sequence: CASSRVPSGSYGEEFF.

The chain joins TRBV20-1 to TRBJ2-3; D may be TRBD1 (5 bases). CDR3 size: 13 residues. Germline-derived CDR1 and CDR2 are DFQATT and SNEGSKA (reference sequence). The CDR3 nucleotides read TGCAGCGTCGAGGAAAGGGGAACAGATACGCAGTATTTT. Protein product: CSVEERGTDTQYF.

This clonotype appeared a few times. The rearrangement links TRBV4-2 to TRBJ2-3; 10 bases line up with TRBD2. Trimming at V came to 0 bases and at J to 1 base, leaving 4 bases not matched to a gene. The CDR3 extends over 17 amino acids. The germline V gene has CDR1 LGHNA and CDR2 YNFKEQ. The CDR3 DNA reads TGTGCCAGCAGCCAAGATCACCTAGCGGGAGGCACAGATACGCAGTATTTT. It yields the protein CASSQDHLAGGTDTQYF.

Comments on this clonotype: The junction does not match germline at one end; this may be a read error. The chain is built from TRBV28 and TRBJ2-7, with 9 bases that match TRBD2. CDR1 and CDR2 from the germline V gene are MDHEN and SYDVKM. The CDR3 is made up of 19 amino acids. CDR3 sequence reads: CASSLGTSFLTASSYEHYF. The DNA of the CDR3 is TGTGCCAGCAGTTTAGGGACTAGCTTTCTCACCGCCAGCTCCTACGAGCATTACTTC.

V and J are TRBV28 and TRBJ2-1; the D gene could be TRBD1 or TRBD2 (5 bases each). The CDR3 is 14 residues long. Looked up from germline, CDR1 is MDHEN and CDR2 is SYDVKM. The V gene lost 4 bases and the J gene lost 9 bases, with 16 bases spanning the gap. The CDR3 nucleotides are TGTGCCAGCAGTTCCCCCCCTGGGACGAGTGAGCAGTTCTTC. Protein sequence: CASSSPPGTSEQFF. Variable domain in full (rest from reference TRBV28 and TRBJ2-1): DVKVTQSSRYLVKRTGEKVFLECVQDMDHENMFWYRQDPGLGLRLIYFSYDVKMKEKGDIPEGYSVSREKKERFSLILESASTNQTSMYLCASSSPPGTSEQFFGPGTRLTVL.

The chain is built from TRBV28 and TRBJ1-1, with TRBD1 matching over 10 bases. This CDR3 region has 14 residues. V shed 8 bases and J 5 bases; nucleotides not matched to a gene: 8. Germline-derived CDR1 and CDR2 are MDHEN and SYDVKM. This chain's CDR3 is CASERQGAGTEAFF. CDR3 in DNA: TGTGCCAGCGAAAGACAGGGGGCGGGTACTGAAGCTTTCTTT.